This TCR beta chain originates from a study of brain T cells in children with intractable seizures. Study-wide results and limits: Viral specificity was inferred only from CDR3 similarity; HCMV serostatus was unknown.

As regards this clone: Its antigen is undetermined. The junction differs from germline at one of its ends, possibly a read error.

The assay was immunoSEQ multiplex PCR, and TCRdb's table has in-frame clones only and misses some. Of about 340,000 clones in the sample, roughly 92% were seen once. The time point here: blood from clinic visit 5 months post-surgery; TSC patient then seizure free. Sequencing was limited to surgery cases with top T cell transcript signatures in brain tissue. Before surgery, patients took at least one anti-epileptic drug. The sequence was obtained from a boy younger than two with tuberous sclerosis and intractable seizures. The sequences come from peripheral blood, collected less than 6 months after surgery.

DNA for the CDR3: TGTGCCAGTAGCATAGACAGGGACAGGTACTTC. Encoded protein: CASSIDRDRYF. The chain has TRBV19 and TRBJ2-4; 7 bases match TRBD1. This CDR3 region has 11 residues. Germline CDR1 is LNHDA and CDR2 is SQIVND (reference sequence).